The 32 T cell receptor beta chains given below trace back to one sample, sequenced in a study of persistence of HIV-infected CD4 T cells. Cells were stimulated with CMV-infected fibroblast lysates at roughly 10 ug/mL. CD40L/CD69 double-negative CD45RO-high memory CD4+ T cells were collected. For these receptors, no antigen is known. This was the immunoSEQ version 4 assay in survey mode. The method was immunoSEQ multiplex PCR; TCRdb's version includes in-frame clones alone and lacks a portion of them. The profile shows about 33,000 clones, around 76% of them singletons. The sample was CD4+ T cells sorted from PBMCs after roughly 20-hour stimulation, taken from a patient who received antiretroviral therapy. The receptor source for this set is an adult woman with HIV who was CMV-seropositive.

The chain carries TRBV30 and TRBJ1-4; 9 nucleotides align to TRBD1. J lost 7 bases, V lost 2 bases, and 8 bases had no gene match. The germline V gene encodes CDR1 GTSNPN and CDR2 SVGIG (reference sequence). The CDR3 is made up of 15 amino acids. CDR3 sequence: CAWSLTGGLFEKLFF. Written as DNA, the CDR3 is TGTGCCTGGAGTTTGACAGGGGGACTTTTTGAAAAACTGTTTTTT.

The rearrangement joins TRBV5-1 to TRBJ2-2, with TRBD2 matching over 10 bases. The trim removed 0 bases at V and 4 bases at J, leaving 9 bases unmatched. Germline loops: CDR1 SGHRS, CDR2 YFSETQ. The CDR3 length is 18 residues. CDR3 nucleotides: TGCGCCAGCAGCTTGGTAGCTAGCGGGAGAATTAGCACCGGGGAGCTGTTTTTT. Residues: CASSLVASGRISTGELFF.

This clone was detected only a few times. J is TRBJ1-1 and V is TRBV7-2; D is uncertain. Germline loops: CDR1 SGHTA, CDR2 FQGNSA. This CDR3 is built from 16 residues. V lost 3 bases and J 1 base, leaving 15 bases between the germline ends. This CDR3 is CASSFSRLSANTEAFF. In DNA, the CDR3 is TGTGCCAGCAGCTTTTCCCGCCTTAGTGCGAACACTGAAGCTTTCTTT.

The rearrangement links TRBV18 to TRBJ2-7; D not certain. Trimming stripped 1 base from V and 1 base from J, with 2 bases between. Per the germline V gene, CDR1 is KGHSH and CDR2 is LQKENI. The CDR3 extends over 12 amino acids. The CDR3 region is CASSPRSYEQYF. In nucleotides, the CDR3 is TGTGCCAGCTCACCACGATCCTACGAGCAGTACTTC.

This clone was picked up a small number of times. The V and J genes are TRBV2 and TRBJ1-3; D gene unclear. The V end lost 6 bases, the J end lost 3 bases, and 6 bases lay between the germline ends. The CDR3 sequence is 12 residues long. Germline V lookup: CDR1 SNHLY, CDR2 FYNNEI. Here the CDR3 DNA reads TGTGCCAGCAGGGAGCGTGGAAACACCATATATTTT. Translated: CASRERGNTIYF.

CDR3 in amino acids: CASRGRTGERSTQFF. In DNA, the CDR3 is TGTGCCAGCAGGGGTCGGACAGGGGAACGTTCGACGCAGTTCTTC. The chain uses TRBV28 and TRBJ2-1; 9 positions match TRBD1. The CDR3 runs 15 residues. V was clipped by 6 bases and J by 12 bases; unmatched bases: 15. Germline lookup yields CDR1 MDHEN and CDR2 SYDVKM. Filled out from reference TRBV28 and TRBJ2-1, the complete variable domain reads DVKVTQSSRYLVKRTGEKVFLECVQDMDHENMFWYRQDPGLGLRLIYFSYDVKMKEKGDIPEGYSVSREKKERFSLILESASTNQTSMYLCASRGRTGERSTQFFGPGTRLTVL.

The table lists this clone with a count of one. The chain employs TRBV27 and TRBJ2-3, with D possibly being TRBD2 (6 bases). Trimming took 5 bases from V and 3 from J, leaving 21 bases between them. Germline V gene sequence: CDR1 MNHEY, CDR2 SMNVEV (reference sequence). The CDR3 is made up of 17 amino acids. CDR3 residues: CASSRSGRVGGTDTQYF. Written as DNA, the CDR3 is TGTGCCAGCAGTCGGAGCGGGCGGGTCGGAGGGACAGATACGCAGTATTTT.

This chain joins TRBV5-1 and TRBJ2-5; 11 bases agree with TRBD1. V was pared by 8 bases and J by 5 bases, with 8 bases of the junction left unmatched. CDR1 is SGHRS and CDR2 is YFSETQ in the germline V gene. The CDR3 loop spans 14 amino acids. DNA for the CDR3: TGCGCCAGTGGGACAGGGGGTATTGGGGAGACCCAGTACTTC. Translation: CASGTGGIGETQYF.

This chain uses TRBV12-3 or TRBV12-4 with TRBJ2-7; D uncertain. The V end lost 1 base, the J end lost 4 bases, and 5 bases lay between the germline ends. The CDR3 spans 12 residues. The CDR3 reads CASSLVRYEQYF. The DNA for the CDR3 is TGTGCCAGCAGTTTAGTAAGATACGAGCAGTACTTC.

The gene calls are TRBV13 and TRBJ1-4; the D gene is possibly TRBD1 (5 bases). CDR1 and CDR2 (germline): PRHDT, FYEKMQ (reference sequence). V shed 4 bases and J shed 0 bases, with 12 bases lying between them. CDR3 length: 16 residues. CDR3 loop: CASSSRQTATNEKLFF. The CDR3, as DNA: TGTGCCAGCAGCTCGAGACAGACTGCAACTAATGAAAAACTGTTTTTT.

The rearrangement uses TRBV10-1 and TRBJ2-3; D is ambiguous. V was trimmed by 4 bases and J by 2 bases, leaving 13 bases between them. There are 15 residues in the CDR3. Germline values: CDR1 WNHNN, CDR2 SYGVQD (reference sequence). CDR3: CASSVRTDDTDTQYF. CDR3 bases: TGCGCCAGCAGTGTGCGTACCGACGACACAGATACGCAGTATTTT.

This clone was observed once. The V and J genes are TRBV3-1 (or the pseudogene TRBV3-2) and TRBJ1-2; D is unclear. V was shortened by 1 base and J by 6 bases, with 6 bases between the two germline ends. Germline CDR1 LGHDT, CDR2 YNNKEL (reference sequence). The CDR3 sequence is 12 residues long. Here the CDR3 DNA reads TGTGCCAGCAGCCAAGGCCTCGATGGCTACACCTTC. Translated, it gives CASSQGLDGYTF.

The CDR3 protein is CASSQRTAGNTIYF. CDR3 bases: TGTGCCAGCAGCCAAAGGACGGCTGGAAACACCATATATTTT. The chain carries TRBV5-6 and TRBJ1-3; no clear D. The length of the CDR3 is 14 residues. CDR1 is SGHDT, CDR2 YYEEEE, per germline. Trimming took 4 bases from V and 2 from J, leaving 10 bases between them. Drawing the rest from reference TRBV5-6 and TRBJ1-3, the complete variable domain is DAGVTQSPTHLIKTRGQQVTLRCSPKSGHDTVSWYQQALGQGPQFIFQYYEEEERQRGNFPDRFSGHQFPNYSSELNVNALLLGDSALYLCASSQRTAGNTIYFGEGSWLTVV.

This clone was found once. V is TRBV5-4 and J is TRBJ1-2; D gene uncertain. Looked up from germline, CDR1 is SGHNT and CDR2 is YYREEE (reference sequence). The CDR3 runs to 15 residues. V was cut by 4 bases and J by 1 base, with 14 bases left in between. CDR3 region: CASSRGDNYNYGYTF. The CDR3 DNA reads TGTGCCAGCAGCCGCGGCGACAACTATAACTATGGCTACACCTTC.

V gene TRBV29-1 combines with J gene TRBJ2-7; 8 bases map to TRBD1. The trim removed 7 bases at V and 3 bases at J, leaving 8 bases unmatched. Germline CDR1 is SQVTM and CDR2 is ANQGSEA. The CDR3 extends over 13 amino acids. The CDR3 nucleotides read TGCAGCGCTGGGACAGGAAGGGGCTACGAGCAGTACTTC. Its protein product is CSAGTGRGYEQYF.

This clone was found a few times. CDR3 in DNA: TGCGCCAGCAGCCGATCGGAGGGCTCCGGGAACAATTCACCCCTCCACTTT. It is translated as CASSRSEGSGNNSPLHF. The chain carries TRBV4-1 and TRBJ1-6; no firm D call. Germline CDR1 MGHRA, CDR2 YSYEKL. The CDR3 runs 17 residues. With 4 bases removed from V and 7 bases from J, the gap between germline ends came to 20 bases.

This rearrangement joins TRBV27 to TRBJ1-3; 9 bases match TRBD1. Germline V lookup: CDR1 MNHEY, CDR2 SMNVEV (reference sequence). This CDR3 comprises 15 residues. J gave up 2 bases and V 11 bases, and 10 bases lay outside the gene matches. CDR3 DNA sequence: TGTGCCTCGAGGAGGACAGGGGACCCTGGAAACACCATATATTTT. This translates into CASRRTGDPGNTIYF.

The chain has TRBV3-1 (or the pseudogene TRBV3-2) and TRBJ1-3; D remains unclear. Trimming cost V 4 bases and J 0 bases, with 7 bases left between them. The CDR3 totals 14 residues. Germline V CDR1 and CDR2: LGHDT, YNNKEL (reference sequence). CDR3 amino acids: CASSRLGSGNTIYF. CDR3 nucleotides: TGTGCCAGCAGCCGACTGGGCTCTGGAAACACCATATATTTT.

The CDR3 DNA follows: TGTGCCACCAGCGTCCAGGGTAATCAGCCCCAGCATTTT. Translated, it gives CATSVQGNQPQHF. This sequence joins TRBV15 and TRBJ1-5, with D perhaps matching TRBD1 (5 bases). CDR1 and CDR2 from the germline V gene are LNHNV and YYDKDF (reference sequence). Trimming removed 5 bases from V and 4 bases from J, with 9 bases in between. This CDR3 comprises 13 residues. The full variable domain, in which reference TRBV15 and TRBJ1-5 provide the parts outside the CDR3, is DAMVIQNPRYQVTQFGKPVTLSCSQTLNHNVMYWYQQKSSQAPKLLFHYYDKDFNNEADTPDNFQSRRPNTSFCFLDIRSPGLGDTAMYLCATSVQGNQPQHFGDGTRLSIL.

This rearrangement joins TRBV9 to TRBJ2-1; 9 nucleotides line up with TRBD2. The length of the CDR3 is 17 residues. The J segment lost 8 bases and the V segment lost 3 bases, leaving 15 bases of the junction unmatched. Germline loops: CDR1 SGDLS, CDR2 YYNGEE. The CDR3 sequence is CASSARWASGVKDEQFF. DNA of the CDR3: TGTGCCAGCAGCGCCCGATGGGCTAGCGGGGTTAAGGATGAGCAGTTCTTC.

The rearrangement joins TRBV7-9 to TRBJ1-2; D is uncertain. Trimming took 2 bases from V and 8 from J, leaving 18 bases between them. Germline V gives CDR1 SEHNR, CDR2 FQNEAQ (reference sequence). The CDR3 totals 15 residues. The CDR3 bases are TGTGCCAGCAGCTTATCGGACGCTCCGGGTGGGGGCTACACCTTC. This codes for CASSLSDAPGGGYTF.

V and J are TRBV28 and TRBJ1-4; the D is unclear. Germline V gene data show CDR1 as MDHEN and CDR2 as SYDVKM. CDR3 size: 13 residues. V shed 6 bases and J shed 8 bases, with 13 bases lying between them. CDR3 protein: CASRSLGKEKLFF. DNA of the CDR3: TGTGCCAGCAGAAGCCTGGGGAAAGAAAAACTGTTTTTT. The full variable domain, completed using reference TRBV28 and TRBJ1-4, is DVKVTQSSRYLVKRTGEKVFLECVQDMDHENMFWYRQDPGLGLRLIYFSYDVKMKEKGDIPEGYSVSREKKERFSLILESASTNQTSMYLCASRSLGKEKLFFGSGTQLSVL.

The chain's CDR3 is CASSFPGPQETQYF. CDR3 DNA sequence: TGCGCCAGCAGCTTTCCGGGACCACAAGAGACCCAGTACTTC. The chain is built from TRBV5-1 and TRBJ2-5; D might be TRBD1 or TRBD2, each matching 5 bases. The germline V gene encodes CDR1 SGHRS and CDR2 YFSETQ. This CDR3 region has 14 residues. The V end lost 2 bases, the J end lost 2 bases, and 10 bases lay between the germline ends.

The V gene is TRBV7-2, the J gene TRBJ2-3, with D perhaps given as TRBD1 or TRBD2 (6 bases each). The CDR3 is made up of 17 amino acids. Germline V gives CDR1 SGHTA, CDR2 FQGNSA. Trimming cost V 5 bases and J 0 bases, with 18 bases left between them. The CDR3 sequence is CASSPRGQYRSTDTQYF. In DNA form, the CDR3 reads TGTGCCAGCAGCCCCCGGGGGCAGTATCGTAGCACAGATACGCAGTATTTT.

The CDR3 DNA reads as TGTGCCAGCAGTCGACAGGGTGGTGGCTACACCTTC. Protein: CASSRQGGGYTF. V gene TRBV12-3 or TRBV12-4 combines with J gene TRBJ1-2; 7 bases line up with TRBD1. After removal of 5 bases from V and 7 bases from J, the junction contained 4 bases not matched to a gene. The CDR3 is 12 residues long.

This clone occurred a few times. V usage is TRBV19 and J usage is TRBJ1-2; D remains ambiguous. This CDR3 has 12 residues. V was trimmed by 7 bases and J by 0 bases, leaving 6 bases between them. Germline-derived CDR1 and CDR2 are LNHDA and SQIVND (reference sequence). This CDR3 reads CASKEANYGYTF. The CDR3 nucleotides are TGTGCCAGTAAGGAGGCTAACTATGGCTACACCTTC.

Only a few counts were recorded for this clone. This sequence joins TRBV7-2 and TRBJ1-5; unclear D gene. V was shortened by 5 bases and J by 0 bases, with 11 bases between the two germline ends. Germline V gene lookup returns CDR1 SGHTA and CDR2 FQGNSA. The CDR3 sequence is 15 residues long. The CDR3 bases are TGTGCCAGCAGCGCGGGCCCTCATAGCAATCAGCCCCAGCATTTT. Protein product: CASSAGPHSNQPQHF. The full variable domain, completed using reference TRBV7-2 and TRBJ1-5, is GAGVSQSPSNKVTEKGKDVELRCDPISGHTALYWYRQSLGQGLEFLIYFQGNSAPDKSGLPSDRFSAERTGGSVSTLTIQRTQQEDSAVYLCASSAGPHSNQPQHFGDGTRLSIL.

The chain is built from TRBV6-4 and TRBJ1-5, with unresolved D. The germline V and J ends were trimmed by 5 bases and 4 bases, with 9 bases remaining between them. CDR1 and CDR2 (germline): MRHNA, SNTAGT. This CDR3 comprises 13 residues. CDR3 sequence (DNA): TGTGCCAGCAGTAGGCAGTTGAATCAGCCCCAGCATTTT. Translated: CASSRQLNQPQHF.

The V call is TRBV5-6, the J call TRBJ2-1; TRBD2 is a possible D gene (6 bases). The CDR3 is 11 residues long. Trimming pared 5 bases from V and 7 bases from J, leaving 7 bases between. CDR1 SGHDT and CDR2 YYEEEE come from the germline V gene. CDR3 nucleotide sequence: TGTGCCAGCAGGACTAGGAATGAGCAGTTCTTC. As protein: CASRTRNEQFF.

This clone was detected only once. The chain combines TRBV18 with TRBJ2-7; 8 bases map to TRBD1. V lost 3 bases, J lost 1 base, and 2 bases stayed unmatched. The CDR3 has 14 amino acids. CDR1 and CDR2 (germline): KGHSH, LQKENI. DNA for the CDR3: TGTGCCAGCTCACCGGGACAGGTGTCCTACGAGCAGTACTTC. This sequence encodes CASSPGQVSYEQYF.

The chain employs TRBV4-3 and TRBJ1-2, with D perhaps TRBD1 (6 bases). Trimming pared 1 base from V and 3 bases from J, leaving 15 bases between. Germline-derived CDR1 and CDR2 are LGHNA and YSLEER. This CDR3 spans 16 amino acids. CDR3 region: CASSQGGAAPHYGYTF. CDR3 nucleotides: TGCGCCAGCAGCCAAGGGGGGGCAGCACCTCACTATGGCTACACCTTC.

V is TRBV15 and J is TRBJ1-3; D call uncertain. CDR3 length: 15 amino acids. Trimming took 3 bases from V and 3 from J, leaving 12 bases between them. Per germline, CDR1 LNHNV and CDR2 YYDKDF (reference sequence). Here the CDR3 reads CATSSPTMGGNTIYF. The CDR3 nucleotides are TGTGCCACCAGCAGCCCCACAATGGGTGGAAACACCATATATTTT.